This paragraph reports one T cell receptor beta chain. The sample comes from a study of blood T cell repertoires in COVID-19. Study-level background: The United States, Italy and Spain supplied acute and convalescent COVID-19 samples. Sources were T cells, B-cell-depleted T cells, or PBMCs; the material itself was cDNA or gDNA.

It was during active infection that Seattle patients were enrolled and then longitudinally followed. CDR1 and CDR2 (germline): ENHRY, SYGVKD. Trimming at V came to 3 bases and at J to 4 bases, leaving 7 bases not matched to a gene. The CDR3 is 16 amino acids. Generated by immunoSEQ multiplex PCR, the TCRdb table keeps only in-frame clones and is missing some. The profile shows roughly 150,000 clones, approximately 85% of them singletons. The rearrangement uses TRBV10-3 and TRBJ2-3; 10 bases are shared with TRBD2. The receptor was derived from an elderly woman with COVID-19, enrolled during active disease. The sequencing input was peripheral blood. The CDR3 coding sequence is TGTGCCATCAGTGAAGTGAGCGGGGGGGCGGCAGATACGCAGTATTTT. It is translated as CAISEVSGGAADTQYF.